This T cell receptor (beta chain) was sequenced during a study of cytomegalovirus exposure and HLA in healthy donors. Study results and limitations: According to a subsequent analysis, TCR clusters identified in the first cohort showed a tendency to co-occur across the 120 validation repertoires.

TCRdb's table, derived via immunoSEQ multiplex PCR, lists solely in-frame clones and lacks some. The repertoire holds tens of thousands of clones, with just under 85% as singletons. A remark on this clone: What it binds is unknown.

V lost 1 base to trimming and J lost 8 bases; unmatched junction nucleotides: 4. Per the germline V gene, CDR1 is LGHNA and CDR2 is YSLEER. The CDR3 runs to 14 residues. The sequencing sample was made of PBMCs. The V gene is TRBV4-3, the J gene TRBJ1-4; TRBD1 matches at 7 bases. The TCR comes from a man aged 25 to 40 in good health and CMV-seronegative. CDR3 residues: CASSQGQGKEKLFF. In DNA, the CDR3 is TGCGCCAGCAGCCAAGGACAGGGAAAAGAAAAACTGTTTTTT.